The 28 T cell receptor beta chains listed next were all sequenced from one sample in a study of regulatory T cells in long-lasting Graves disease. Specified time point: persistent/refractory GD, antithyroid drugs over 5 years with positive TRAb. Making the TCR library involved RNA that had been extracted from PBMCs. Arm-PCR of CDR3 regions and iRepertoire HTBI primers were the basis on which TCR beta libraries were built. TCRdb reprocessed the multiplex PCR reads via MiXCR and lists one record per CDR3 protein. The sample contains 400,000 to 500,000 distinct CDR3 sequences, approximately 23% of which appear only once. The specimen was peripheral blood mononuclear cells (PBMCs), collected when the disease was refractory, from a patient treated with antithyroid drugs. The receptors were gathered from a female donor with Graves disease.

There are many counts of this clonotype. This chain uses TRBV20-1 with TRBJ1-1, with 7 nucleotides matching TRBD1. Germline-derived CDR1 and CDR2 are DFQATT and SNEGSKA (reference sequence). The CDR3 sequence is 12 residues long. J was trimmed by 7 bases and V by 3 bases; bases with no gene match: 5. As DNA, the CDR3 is TGCAGTGCTAGGCCCACAGGGGTTGAAGCTTTCTTT. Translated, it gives CSARPTGVEAFF.

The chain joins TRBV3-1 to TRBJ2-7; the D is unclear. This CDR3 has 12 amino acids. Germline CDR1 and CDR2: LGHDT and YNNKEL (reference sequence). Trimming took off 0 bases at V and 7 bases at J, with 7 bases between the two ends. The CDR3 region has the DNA TGTGCCAGCAGCCAAGATATGGGGGAGCAGTACTTC. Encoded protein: CASSQDMGEQYF.

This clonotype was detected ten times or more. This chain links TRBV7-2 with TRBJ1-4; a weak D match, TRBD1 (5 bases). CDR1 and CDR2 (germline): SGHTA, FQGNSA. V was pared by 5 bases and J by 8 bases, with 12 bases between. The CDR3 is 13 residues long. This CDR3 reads CASSGGWGEKLFF. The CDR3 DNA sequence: TGTGCCAGCAGCGGAGGCTGGGGGGAAAAACTGTTTTTT.

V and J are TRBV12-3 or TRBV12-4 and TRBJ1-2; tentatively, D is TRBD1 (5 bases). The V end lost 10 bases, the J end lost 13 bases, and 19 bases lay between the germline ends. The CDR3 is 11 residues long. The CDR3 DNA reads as TGTGCCACCGGGACGCACTATGTCTTCACCTTC. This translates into CATGTHYVFTF.

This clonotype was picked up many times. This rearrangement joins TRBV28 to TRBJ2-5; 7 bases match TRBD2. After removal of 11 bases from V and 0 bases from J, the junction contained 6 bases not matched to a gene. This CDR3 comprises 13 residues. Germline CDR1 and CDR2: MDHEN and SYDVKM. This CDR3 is CASGGTDQETQYF. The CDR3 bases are TGTGCCTCGGGAGGTACGGACCAAGAGACCCAGTACTTC. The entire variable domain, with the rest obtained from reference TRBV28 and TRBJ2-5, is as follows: DVKVTQSSRYLVKRTGEKVFLECVQDMDHENMFWYRQDPGLGLRLIYFSYDVKMKEKGDIPEGYSVSREKKERFSLILESASTNQTSMYLCASGGTDQETQYFGPGTRLLVL.

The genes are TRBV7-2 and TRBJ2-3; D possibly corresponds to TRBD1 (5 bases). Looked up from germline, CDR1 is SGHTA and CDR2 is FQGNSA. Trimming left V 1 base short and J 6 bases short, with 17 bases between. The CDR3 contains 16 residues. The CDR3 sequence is CASSLGGGALGDTQYF. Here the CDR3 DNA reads TGTGCCAGCAGCTTAGGGGGCGGAGCTCTAGGGGATACGCAGTATTTT.

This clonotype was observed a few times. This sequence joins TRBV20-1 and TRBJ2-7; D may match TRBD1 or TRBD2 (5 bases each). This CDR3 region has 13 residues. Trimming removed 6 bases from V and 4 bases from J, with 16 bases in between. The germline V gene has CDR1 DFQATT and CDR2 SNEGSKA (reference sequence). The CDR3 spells CSAEGPATYEQYF. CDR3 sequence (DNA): TGCAGTGCAGAGGGACCGGCTACTTACGAGCAGTACTTC.

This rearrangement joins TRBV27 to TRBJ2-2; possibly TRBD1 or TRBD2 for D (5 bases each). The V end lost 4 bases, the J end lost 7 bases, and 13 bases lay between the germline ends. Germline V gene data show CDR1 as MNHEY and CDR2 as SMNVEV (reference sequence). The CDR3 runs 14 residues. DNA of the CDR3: TGTGCCAGCAGTTCGGGGACGGGTGTCGGGGAGCTGTTTTTT. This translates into CASSSGTGVGELFF.

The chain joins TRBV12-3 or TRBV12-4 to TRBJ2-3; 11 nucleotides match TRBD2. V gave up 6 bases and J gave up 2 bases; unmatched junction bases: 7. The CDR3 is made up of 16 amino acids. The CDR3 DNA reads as TGTGCCAGCAGCTGGGCGACTAGCGGGATCACAGATACGCAGTATTTT. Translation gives CASSWATSGITDTQYF.

CDR3 residues: CASSLGSGYSNQPQHF. The CDR3 region has the DNA TGTGCCAGCAGCTTAGGGTCGGGCTATAGCAATCAGCCCCAGCATTTT. The J gene is TRBJ1-5, the V gene TRBV7-8; D ambiguous. The CDR3 covers 16 residues. Trimming removed 1 base at V and 0 bases at J, with 10 bases between. Germline loops: CDR1 SGHVS, CDR2 FQNEAQ.

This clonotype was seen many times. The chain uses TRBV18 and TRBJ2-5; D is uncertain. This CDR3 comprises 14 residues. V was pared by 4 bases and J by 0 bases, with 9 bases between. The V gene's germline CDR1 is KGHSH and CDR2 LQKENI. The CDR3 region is CASSRMTDQETQYF. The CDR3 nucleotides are TGTGCCAGCTCACGGATGACTGACCAAGAGACCCAGTACTTC. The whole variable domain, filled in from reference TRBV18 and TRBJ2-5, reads NAGVMQNPRHLVRRRGQEARLRCSPMKGHSHVYWYRQLPEEGLKFMVYLQKENIIDESGMPKERFSAEFPKEGPSILRIQQVVRGDSAAYFCASSRMTDQETQYFGPGTRLLVL.

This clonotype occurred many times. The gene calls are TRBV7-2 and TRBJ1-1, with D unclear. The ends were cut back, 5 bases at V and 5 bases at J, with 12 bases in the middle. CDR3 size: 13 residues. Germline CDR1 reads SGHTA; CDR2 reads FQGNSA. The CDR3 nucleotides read TGTGCCAGCAGCCGCGGTTACGTTACTGAAGCTTTCTTT. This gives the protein CASSRGYVTEAFF.

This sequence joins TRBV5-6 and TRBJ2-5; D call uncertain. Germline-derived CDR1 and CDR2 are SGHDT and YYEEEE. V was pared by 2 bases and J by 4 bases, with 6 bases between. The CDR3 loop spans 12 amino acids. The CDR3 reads CASSFPTETQYF. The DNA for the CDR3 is TGTGCCAGCAGCTTCCCCACAGAGACCCAGTACTTC.

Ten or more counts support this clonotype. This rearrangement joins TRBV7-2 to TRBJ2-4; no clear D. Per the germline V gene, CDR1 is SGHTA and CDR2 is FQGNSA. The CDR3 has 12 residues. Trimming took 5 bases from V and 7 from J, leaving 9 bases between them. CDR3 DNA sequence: TGTGCCAGCAGCCTCCCCGGGAACATTCAGTACTTC. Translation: CASSLPGNIQYF. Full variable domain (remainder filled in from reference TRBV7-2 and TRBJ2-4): GAGVSQSPSNKVTEKGKDVELRCDPISGHTALYWYRQSLGQGLEFLIYFQGNSAPDKSGLPSDRFSAERTGGSVSTLTIQRTQQEDSAVYLCASSLPGNIQYFGAGTRLSVL.

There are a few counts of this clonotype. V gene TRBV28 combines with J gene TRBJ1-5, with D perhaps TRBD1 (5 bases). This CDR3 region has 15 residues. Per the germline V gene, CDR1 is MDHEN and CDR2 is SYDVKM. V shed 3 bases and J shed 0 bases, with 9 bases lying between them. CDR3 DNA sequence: TGTGCCAGCAGTTTTCGACAGTATAGCAATCAGCCCCAGCATTTT. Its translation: CASSFRQYSNQPQHF.

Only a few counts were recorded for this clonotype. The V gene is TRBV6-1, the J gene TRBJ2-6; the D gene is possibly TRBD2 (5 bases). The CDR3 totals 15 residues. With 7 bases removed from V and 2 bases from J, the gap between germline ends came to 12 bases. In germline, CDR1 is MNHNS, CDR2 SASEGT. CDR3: CASIKGSAGANVLTF. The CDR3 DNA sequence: TGTGCCAGCATAAAAGGGAGTGCTGGGGCCAACGTCCTGACTTTC.

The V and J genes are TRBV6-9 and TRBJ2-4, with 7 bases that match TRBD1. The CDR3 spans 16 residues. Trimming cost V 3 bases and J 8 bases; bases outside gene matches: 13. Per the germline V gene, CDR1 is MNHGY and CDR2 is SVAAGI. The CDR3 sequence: CASSYSKQGFMDIQYF. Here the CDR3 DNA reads TGTGCCAGCAGTTACTCCAAACAGGGGTTCATGGACATTCAGTACTTC.

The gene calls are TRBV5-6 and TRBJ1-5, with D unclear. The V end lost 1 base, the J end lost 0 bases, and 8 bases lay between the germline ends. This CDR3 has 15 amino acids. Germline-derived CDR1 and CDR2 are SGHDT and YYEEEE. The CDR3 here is CASSLQDHSNQPQHF. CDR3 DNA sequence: TGTGCCAGCAGCTTGCAGGACCATAGCAATCAGCCCCAGCATTTT.

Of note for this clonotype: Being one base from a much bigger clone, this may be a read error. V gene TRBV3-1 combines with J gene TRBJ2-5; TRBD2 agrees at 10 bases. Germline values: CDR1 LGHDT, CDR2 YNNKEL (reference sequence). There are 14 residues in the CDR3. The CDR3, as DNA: TGTGCCAGCGGCCAAACTAGCGGGGAAGAGACCCAGTACTTC. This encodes CASGQTSGEETQYF.

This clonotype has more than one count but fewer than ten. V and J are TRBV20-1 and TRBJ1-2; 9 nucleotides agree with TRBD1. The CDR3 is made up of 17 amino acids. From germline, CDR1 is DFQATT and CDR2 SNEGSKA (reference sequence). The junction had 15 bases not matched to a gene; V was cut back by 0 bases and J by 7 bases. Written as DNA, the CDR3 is TGCAGTGCTAGAGATCATTTGGGACAGGGTCCGGTTCGTGGCTACACCTTC. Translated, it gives CSARDHLGQGPVRGYTF.

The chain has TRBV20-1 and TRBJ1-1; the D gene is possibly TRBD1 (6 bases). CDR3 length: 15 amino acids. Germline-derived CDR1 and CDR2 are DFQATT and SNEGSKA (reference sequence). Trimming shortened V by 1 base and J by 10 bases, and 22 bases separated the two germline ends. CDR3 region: CSARAISLGGGGAFF. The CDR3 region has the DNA TGCAGTGCTAGAGCGATATCACTGGGCGGAGGGGGAGCTTTCTTT.

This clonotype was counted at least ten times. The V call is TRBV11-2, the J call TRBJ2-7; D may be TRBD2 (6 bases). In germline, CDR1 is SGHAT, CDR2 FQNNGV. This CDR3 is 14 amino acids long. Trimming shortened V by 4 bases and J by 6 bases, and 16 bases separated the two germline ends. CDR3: CASSSQQAGTEQYF. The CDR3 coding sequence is TGTGCCAGCAGCTCCCAACAGGCGGGGACCGAGCAGTACTTC.

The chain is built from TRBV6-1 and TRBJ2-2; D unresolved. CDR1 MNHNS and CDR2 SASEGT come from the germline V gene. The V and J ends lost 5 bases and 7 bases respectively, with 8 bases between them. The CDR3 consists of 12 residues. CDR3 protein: CASSHGNGELFF. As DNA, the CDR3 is TGTGCCAGCAGTCACGGCAACGGGGAGCTGTTTTTT.

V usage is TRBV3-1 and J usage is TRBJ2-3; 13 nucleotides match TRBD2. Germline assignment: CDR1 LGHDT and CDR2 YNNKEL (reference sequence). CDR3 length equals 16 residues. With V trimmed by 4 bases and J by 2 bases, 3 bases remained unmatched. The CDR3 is CASSPTSGGLTDTQYF. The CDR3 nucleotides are TGTGCCAGCAGCCCGACTAGCGGGGGGCTCACAGATACGCAGTATTTT.

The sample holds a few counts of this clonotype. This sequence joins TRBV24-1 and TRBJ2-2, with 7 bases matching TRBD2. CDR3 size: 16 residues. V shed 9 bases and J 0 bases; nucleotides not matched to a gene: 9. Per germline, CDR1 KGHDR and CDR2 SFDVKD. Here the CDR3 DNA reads TGTGCCACCGGGGGGGGAACGCTCGCGAACACCGGGGAGCTGTTTTTT. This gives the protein CATGGGTLANTGELFF.

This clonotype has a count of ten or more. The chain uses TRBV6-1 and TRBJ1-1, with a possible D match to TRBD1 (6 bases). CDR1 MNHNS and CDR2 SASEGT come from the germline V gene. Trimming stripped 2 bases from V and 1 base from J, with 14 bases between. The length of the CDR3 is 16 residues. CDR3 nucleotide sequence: TGTGCCAGCAGTGAACAGGGGCAGAACGCGAACACTGAAGCTTTCTTT. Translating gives CASSEQGQNANTEAFF.

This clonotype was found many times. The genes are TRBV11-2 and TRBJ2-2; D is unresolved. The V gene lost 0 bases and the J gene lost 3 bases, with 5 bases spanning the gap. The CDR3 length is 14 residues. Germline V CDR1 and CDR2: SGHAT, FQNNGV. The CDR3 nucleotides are TGTGCCAGCAGCTTAGACCCGGACACCGGGGAGCTGTTTTTT. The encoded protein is CASSLDPDTGELFF.

CDR3 bases: TGTGCCAGCAGGATGGGAGACAGTCTATTCTACGAGCAGTACTTC. This translates into CASRMGDSLFYEQYF. The chain uses TRBV6-4 and TRBJ2-7; the D call may be TRBD1 or TRBD2 (5 bases each). The CDR3 is made up of 15 amino acids. Germline-derived CDR1 and CDR2 are MRHNA and SNTAGT. Trimming took 6 bases from V and 3 from J, leaving 18 bases between them.